The 17 T cell receptor beta chains given below trace back to one sample, sequenced in a study of regulatory T cells in long-lasting Graves disease. Libraries of TCR beta came from iRepertoire HTBI primers plus Arm-PCR of CDR3 regions. TCRdb recomputed calls from the multiplex PCR reads with MiXCR, one row per CDR3 protein. The sample includes roughly 470,000 distinct CDR3 sequences, less than 25% of them seen just once. Documented time point: persistent/refractory GD, antithyroid drugs over 5 years with positive TRAb. Following extraction of RNA from PBMCs, that RNA was used to make the TCR library. The source was peripheral blood mononuclear cells (PBMCs), collected when the disease was refractory, from a patient treated with antithyroid drugs. These receptor sequences come from a female donor with Graves disease.

About this clonotype itself: No conserved phenylalanine or tryptophan is present at the end of the CDR3, so a read error is the likely explanation. The rearrangement uses TRBV5-1 and TRBJ2-5; D gene uncertain. The CDR3 spans 16 residues. From germline, CDR1 is SGHRS and CDR2 YFSETQ. CDR3 bases: TGCGCCAGCAGGGATCTTGGTACGGTTGTTCAAGAGGCCCAGTACCTC. Its translation is CASRDLGTVVQEAQYL.

The genes are TRBV5-1 and TRBJ2-5; D is unclear. V lost 1 base to trimming and J lost 4 bases, with 11 bases between them. The CDR3 spans 14 residues. Germline lookup yields CDR1 SGHRS and CDR2 YFSETQ. CDR3 DNA: TGCGCCAGCAGCTTGAGCATGATCATAGAGACCCAGTACTTC. It translates to CASSLSMIIETQYF.

This clonotype came up a few times. The rearrangement uses TRBV27 and TRBJ1-2, with 8 bases identical to TRBD1. Germline V CDR1 and CDR2: MNHEY, SMNVEV (reference sequence). Losses at the gene ends were 3 bases for V and 8 bases for J; bases not matched to a gene: 11. The CDR3 length is 15 residues. This CDR3 reads CASSFIGQGRQGYTF. For the CDR3, the DNA is TGTGCCAGCAGTTTCATCGGACAGGGAAGGCAAGGCTACACCTTC.

This clonotype was seen ten or more times. The V and J genes are TRBV27 and TRBJ1-6; D gene uncertain. CDR3 size: 14 residues. V was trimmed by 8 bases and J by 10 bases, leaving 18 bases between them. Germline V gives CDR1 MNHEY, CDR2 SMNVEV (reference sequence). CDR3 nucleotides: TGTGCCAGCGCGACGTCTGGGGTGGTGTCACCCCTCCACTTT. Translated, it gives CASATSGVVSPLHF.

This clonotype was observed many times. The chain carries TRBV28 and TRBJ2-5; no reliable D call. Germline CDR1 MDHEN, CDR2 SYDVKM. Trimming left V 1 base short and J 4 bases short, with 7 bases between. The CDR3 extends over 13 amino acids. CDR3 DNA: TGTGCCAGCAGTTTATTGACAATAGAGACCCAGTACTTC. Translated, it gives CASSLLTIETQYF.

This chain uses TRBV19 with TRBJ1-5; D is unclear. V lost 5 bases and J lost 5, with 16 bases in between. Germline V gene data show CDR1 as LNHDA and CDR2 as SQIVND (reference sequence). The CDR3 is made up of 15 amino acids. The CDR3: CASSPGHRRDQPQHF. The CDR3 nucleotides are TGTGCCAGTAGTCCCGGCCATCGGAGGGATCAGCCCCAGCATTTT.

This sequence joins TRBV4-1 and TRBJ2-5; 8 nucleotides line up with TRBD2. The CDR3 totals 15 residues. The V gene end was trimmed by 6 bases and the J gene end by 5 bases; junction bases not matched to a gene: 11. In germline, CDR1 is MGHRA, CDR2 YSYEKL. DNA of the CDR3: TGCGCCAGCAGGGGACTAGGAGGAACGGATGAGACCCAGTACTTC. Encoded protein: CASRGLGGTDETQYF.

In its sample, this clonotype was seen many times. The chain links TRBV11-1 to TRBJ2-7; no definite D call. Trimming took off 0 bases at V and 2 bases at J, with 8 bases between the two ends. CDR1 and CDR2 from the germline V gene are SGHAT and FQDESV (reference sequence). There are 14 residues in the CDR3. CDR3 loop: CASSLARSAYEQYF. CDR3 bases: TGTGCCAGCAGCTTAGCACGCAGCGCCTACGAGCAGTACTTC. The full variable domain, rest sourced from reference TRBV11-1 and TRBJ2-7, is EAEVAQSPRYKITEKSQAVAFWCDPISGHATLYWYRQILGQGPELLVQFQDESVVDDSQLPKDRFSAERLKGVDSTLKIQPAELGDSAMYLCASSLARSAYEQYFGPGTRLTVT.

V usage is TRBV27 and J usage is TRBJ1-1; 7 positions agree with TRBD1. The CDR3 loop spans 16 amino acids. Germline CDR1 is MNHEY and CDR2 is SMNVEV (reference sequence). The V segment lost 5 bases and the J segment 4 bases; nucleotides outside the gene matches: 13. CDR3 sequence: CASSPAWRGRATEAFF. DNA for the CDR3: TGTGCCAGCAGTCCAGCTTGGAGGGGGCGGGCCACTGAAGCTTTCTTT.

At least ten counts were recorded for this clonotype. The gene calls are TRBV12-3 or TRBV12-4 and TRBJ1-5; perhaps TRBD1 as D (5 bases). V shed 3 bases and J shed 5 bases, with 11 bases lying between them. The CDR3 loop spans 14 amino acids. The chain's CDR3 is CASSFVRGYQPQHF. In DNA form, the CDR3 reads TGTGCCAGCAGTTTCGTTCGGGGGTATCAGCCCCAGCATTTT.

Turning to this clonotype: A much larger clone differs from this one at a single base, so this may be a read error. The V call is TRBV2, the J call TRBJ2-5, with D perhaps given as TRBD1 or TRBD2 (5 bases each). CDR1 is SNHLY, CDR2 FYNNEI, per germline. CDR3 length: 16 amino acids. CDR3 nucleotide sequence: TGTGCCAGCAGTGCCCGAGGGACCCCATTCCAAGAGGCCCAGTACTTC. The encoded protein is CASSARGTPFQEAQYF.

This clonotype was detected many times. The chain joins TRBV10-3 to TRBJ1-6, with 7 bases fitting TRBD1. The CDR3 sequence is 14 residues long. The V and J ends lost 6 bases and 3 bases, in that order; junction bases with no gene match: 2. Germline CDR1 ENHRY, CDR2 SYGVKD. Here the CDR3 DNA reads TGTGCCATCAGCCGGGACAGCTATAATTCACCCCTCCACTTT. Protein sequence: CAISRDSYNSPLHF.

In its sample, this clonotype was seen many times. The rearrangement links TRBV20-1 to TRBJ2-5; 7 bases align to TRBD2. With 5 bases clipped from V and 4 bases from J, the junction kept 16 bases outside the gene matches. CDR3 length equals 16 residues. Germline CDR1 DFQATT, CDR2 SNEGSKA (reference sequence). The CDR3 loop is CSAPPLGEGQGETQYF. For the CDR3, the DNA is TGCAGTGCTCCCCCCTTGGGGGAGGGCCAGGGAGAGACCCAGTACTTC.

V gene TRBV25-1 combines with J gene TRBJ2-2; the D gene is possibly TRBD2 (5 bases). The germline gives CDR1 MGHDK, CDR2 SYGVNS. Trimming left V 3 bases short and J 8 bases short, with 19 bases between. The CDR3 length is 16 residues. The DNA for the CDR3 is TGTGCCAGCAGTGATAGCCCCCCGGTTGGGAGAGGGGAGCTGTTTTTT. Translation gives CASSDSPPVGRGELFF.

This clonotype came up many times. This sequence joins TRBV7-9 and TRBJ2-2; D is undetermined. CDR1 is SEHNR and CDR2 is FQNEAQ in the germline V gene (reference sequence). The CDR3 runs to 12 residues. V gave up 6 bases and J gave up 3 bases, with 5 bases separating them. The CDR3 nucleotides read TGTGCCAGCAGTTTGGACACCGGGGAGCTGTTTTTT. Residues: CASSLDTGELFF.

Only a few counts were recorded for this clonotype. V usage is TRBV29-1 and J usage is TRBJ2-4; no reliable D call. V was cut by 4 bases and J by 8 bases, with 15 bases left in between. CDR3 size: 13 residues. Germline assignment: CDR1 SQVTM and CDR2 ANQGSEA. CDR3 region: CSVATSGGDIQYF. CDR3 bases: TGCAGCGTTGCTACCTCGGGTGGGGACATTCAGTACTTC.

At least ten counts were recorded for this clonotype. The V gene is TRBV20-1, the J gene TRBJ1-5; tentative D call: TRBD1 (6 bases). Looked up from germline, CDR1 is DFQATT and CDR2 is SNEGSKA (reference sequence). The V end was cut by 3 bases, the J end by 6 bases, with 15 bases between. This CDR3 spans 14 amino acids. CDR3 amino acids: CSASRGPPGQPQHF. CDR3 sequence (DNA): TGCAGTGCTAGTCGGGGGCCGCCGGGTCAGCCCCAGCATTTT.